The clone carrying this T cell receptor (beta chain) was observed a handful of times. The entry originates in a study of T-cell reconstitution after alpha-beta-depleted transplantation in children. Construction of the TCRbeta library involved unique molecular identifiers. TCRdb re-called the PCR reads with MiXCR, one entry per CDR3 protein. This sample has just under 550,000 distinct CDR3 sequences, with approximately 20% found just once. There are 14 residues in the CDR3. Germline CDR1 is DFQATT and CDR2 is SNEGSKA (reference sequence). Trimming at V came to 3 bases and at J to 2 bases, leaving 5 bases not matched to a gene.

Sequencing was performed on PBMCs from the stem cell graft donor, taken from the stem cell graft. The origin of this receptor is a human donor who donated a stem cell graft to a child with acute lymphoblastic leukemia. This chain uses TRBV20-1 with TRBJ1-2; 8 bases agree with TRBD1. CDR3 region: CSASPQGANYGYTF. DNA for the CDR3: TGCAGTGCTAGCCCCCAGGGGGCGAACTATGGCTACACCTTC.